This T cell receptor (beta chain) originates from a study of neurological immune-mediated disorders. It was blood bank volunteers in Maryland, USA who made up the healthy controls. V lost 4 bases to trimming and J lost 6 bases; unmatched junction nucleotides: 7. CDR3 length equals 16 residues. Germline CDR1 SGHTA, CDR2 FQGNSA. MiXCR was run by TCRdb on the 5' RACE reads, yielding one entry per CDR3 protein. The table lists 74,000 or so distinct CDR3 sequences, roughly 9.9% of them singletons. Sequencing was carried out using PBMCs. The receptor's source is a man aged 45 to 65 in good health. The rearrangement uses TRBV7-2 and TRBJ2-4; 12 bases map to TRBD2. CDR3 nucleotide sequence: TGTGCCAGCAGCTCACTAGCGGGGGGCTCGGGAAACATTCAGTACTTC. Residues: CASSSLAGGSGNIQYF. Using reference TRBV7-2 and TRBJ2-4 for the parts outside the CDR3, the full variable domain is GAGVSQSPSNKVTEKGKDVELRCDPISGHTALYWYRQSLGQGLEFLIYFQGNSAPDKSGLPSDRFSAERTGGSVSTLTIQRTQQEDSAVYLCASSSLAGGSGNIQYFGAGTRLSVL.